The subject of this entry is one T cell receptor beta chain. The target antigen is unknown. V lost 3 bases, J lost 3 bases, and 4 bases stayed unmatched. The length of the CDR3 is 14 residues. From germline, CDR1 is LNHDA and CDR2 SQIVND (reference sequence). This entry is derived from a study of CD8 T cells in Susac syndrome. Study-wide results and caveats: It was acknowledged in the study that the number of individuals who were included in its TCR sequencing and HLA analysis was relatively small.

Random hexamers were used to reverse transcribe an amount of roughly 0.45 to 1 ug RNA. Amplification of the TCR beta CDR3 was carried out by immunoSEQ multiplex PCR, which spanned a total of 54 Vbeta and 13 Jbeta segments. TCRdb re-analysed the immunoSEQ multiplex PCR reads in MiXCR, keeping a single row per CDR3 protein. The sample records about 280,000 distinct CDR3 sequences, about 88% being singletons. This sequence joins TRBV19 and TRBJ1-1; TRBD1 matches 7 bases. This clonotype was obtained from a human donor with multiple sclerosis. Sequenced: CD8+ T cells from PBMCs. The CDR3 region has the DNA TGTGCCAGTAGTATCCGACAGGGTGACACTGAAGCTTTCTTT. This encodes CASSIRQGDTEAFF.